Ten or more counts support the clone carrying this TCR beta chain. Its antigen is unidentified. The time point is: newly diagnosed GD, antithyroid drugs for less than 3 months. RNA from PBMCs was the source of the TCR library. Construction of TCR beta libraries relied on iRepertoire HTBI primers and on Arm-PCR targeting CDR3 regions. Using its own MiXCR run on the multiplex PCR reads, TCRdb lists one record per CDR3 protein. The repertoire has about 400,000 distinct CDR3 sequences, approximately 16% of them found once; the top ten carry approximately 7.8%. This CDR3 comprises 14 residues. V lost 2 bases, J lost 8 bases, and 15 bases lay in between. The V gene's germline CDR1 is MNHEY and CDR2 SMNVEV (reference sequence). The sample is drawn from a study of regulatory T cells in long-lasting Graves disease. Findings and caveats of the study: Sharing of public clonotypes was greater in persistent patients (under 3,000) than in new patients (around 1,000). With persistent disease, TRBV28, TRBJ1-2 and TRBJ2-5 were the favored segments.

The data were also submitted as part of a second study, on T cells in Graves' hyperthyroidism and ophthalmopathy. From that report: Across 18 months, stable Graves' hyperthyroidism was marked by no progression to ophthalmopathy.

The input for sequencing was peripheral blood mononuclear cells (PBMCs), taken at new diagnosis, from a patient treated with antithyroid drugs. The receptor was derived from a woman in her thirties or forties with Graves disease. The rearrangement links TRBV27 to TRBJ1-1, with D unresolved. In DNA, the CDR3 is TGTGCCAGCAGTTTAAAACCTGACGGACGGGAAGCTTTCTTT. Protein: CASSLKPDGREAFF.